Many counts were recorded for the clone carrying this T cell receptor (beta chain). The J segment lost 6 bases and the V segment lost 5 bases, leaving 4 bases of the junction unmatched. CDR1 and CDR2 (germline): SGHAT, FQNNGV. There are 13 residues in the CDR3. The data were obtained in a study of T cell repertoires in cytomegalovirus infection. TCRdb reanalysed the reads using MiXCR and keeps one entry per CDR3 protein. The table lists about 230,000 distinct CDR3 sequences, roughly 22% of them singletons. Sample: CD8+ T cells from PBMCs. The chain is built from TRBV11-2 and TRBJ2-5; 9 bases map to TRBD1. This TCR derives from a human donor in good health (CMV status not recorded). Some clones in this sample may be carry-over from other donors' samples. Here the CDR3 DNA reads TGTGCCAGCAGCCCGGGGACAGGGAAGACCCAGTACTTC. Translation gives CASSPGTGKTQYF.